These 7 T cell receptor beta chains were sequenced from one sample in a study of T cell repertoires in cytomegalovirus infection. These receptors have no identified antigens. TCRdb used MiXCR to reprocess the reads, holding one entry per CDR3 protein. This sample has 110,000 to 150,000 distinct CDR3 sequences, with 32% found just once. The material was CD8+ T cells from cultured PBMCs, obtained from culture after CMV antigen stimulation. These receptors were taken from a human donor in good health (CMV status not recorded). Some clones in this sample may be carry-over from other donors' samples.

The rearrangement links TRBV12-3 or TRBV12-4 to TRBJ1-4, with D tentatively TRBD1 (5 bases). CDR3 length equals 12 residues. Trimming stripped 8 bases from V and 5 bases from J, with 9 bases between. The CDR3 loop reads CASGAGNEKLFF. The CDR3 DNA reads TGTGCCAGCGGGGCCGGGAATGAAAAACTGTTTTTT.

As DNA, the CDR3 is TGTGCCAGCAGTTCCAGGGGACAGGGGGCCTACGAGCAGTACTTC. Translation: CASSSRGQGAYEQYF. The rearrangement uses TRBV12-3 or TRBV12-4 and TRBJ2-7, with 11 bases that match TRBD1. CDR3 length: 15 residues. Germline trimming cut 4 bases from V and 2 bases from J; bases unmatched to any gene: 4.

This clonotype was counted between two and nine times. The V gene is TRBV6-6, the J gene TRBJ2-1; 7 bases are a match to TRBD2. The ends lost 2 bases at V and 5 bases at J; junction bases unmatched: 9. This CDR3 is 16 amino acids long. The germline V gene has CDR1 MNHNY and CDR2 SVGAGI (reference sequence). The CDR3 region has the DNA TGTGCCAGCAGTTACCCAGGGAGCGGGGACCACAATGAGCAGTTCTTC. It specifies CASSYPGSGDHNEQFF.

The rearrangement joins TRBV27 to TRBJ1-1, with 9 nucleotides matching TRBD1. CDR3 length equals 15 residues. Trimming cost V 5 bases and J 2 bases; bases outside gene matches: 6. Germline V CDR1 and CDR2: MNHEY, SMNVEV (reference sequence). Here the CDR3 reads CASSPFTGGNTEAFF. CDR3 DNA sequence: TGTGCCAGCAGTCCCTTCACAGGGGGCAACACTGAAGCTTTCTTT.

This clonotype has at least ten counts. The chain is built from TRBV7-2 and TRBJ2-2; 7 nucleotides line up with TRBD2. Trimming at V came to 1 base and at J to 4 bases, leaving 9 bases not matched to a gene. Germline V gene data show CDR1 as SGHTA and CDR2 as FQGNSA. This CDR3 is built from 17 residues. CDR3 nucleotides: TGTGCCAGCAGCTTAGAATTCCCGGGGGGAATCACCGGGGAGCTGTTTTTT. This gives the protein CASSLEFPGGITGELFF.

The CDR3 region has the DNA TGTGCCAGCAGTTTTCCAGGGATCCGCTATGGCTACACCTTC. This codes for CASSFPGIRYGYTF. The gene calls are TRBV28 and TRBJ1-2; D possibly corresponds to TRBD1 (5 bases). Trimming removed 3 bases from V and 4 bases from J, with 12 bases in between. CDR3 length: 14 residues. Germline CDR1 and CDR2: MDHEN and SYDVKM.

This clonotype was counted only a few times. The rearrangement links TRBV6-1 to TRBJ2-2, with 8 bases that match TRBD1. CDR1 MNHNS and CDR2 SASEGT come from the germline V gene. The V segment lost 1 base and the J segment 3 bases; nucleotides outside the gene matches: 1. CDR3 length: 15 residues. The CDR3 DNA follows: TGTGCCAGCAGTGAAGAGACAGGGGACACCGGGGAGCTGTTTTTT. Encoded protein: CASSEETGDTGELFF.